This TCR beta chain emerged from a study of OX40 agonist ivuxolimab in advanced cancers. Concerning the study at large: Ivuxolimab was an agonistic, fully human IgG2 monoclonal antibody directed against OX40 (CD134), a costimulatory receptor. Intravenous ivuxolimab was administered to patients every 2 weeks at six dose levels: 0.01, 0.1, 0.3, 1.5, 3 and 10 mg/kg. Of the roughly 52 dose-escalation patients, hepatocellular carcinoma was present in some 19, melanoma in some 15, renal cell carcinoma in 9 and head and neck cancer in 9. The dose-escalation cohort was around 83% male with a mean age of approximately 60 years, ranging from 23 to 79. Patients were allowed to have had prior anti-PD-1, anti-PD-L1 or anti-CTLA-4 therapy, and roughly two fifths of the dose-escalation patients had been treated with checkpoint inhibitors. Three dose-escalation patients achieved partial responses, one with hepatocellular carcinoma and two with cutaneous melanoma. The point of sequencing TCRbeta in the periphery was to test whether ivuxolimab changed TCR sequence diversity and drove clonal T-cell expansion. The paper covers the monotherapy dose-escalation part of the phase I ivuxolimab trial, which included N of about 56 patients.

Genomic DNA was extracted from sorted cells for sequencing of the TCRbeta CDR3 region. TCRbeta CDR3 regions were sequenced using the immunoSEQ Assay. TCRdb stores this immuneACCESS table with in-frame sequences only. Part of the clones is absent; in the studies checked, under half of the shortfall reflects unresolved V genes, and no reason is known for the rest. The sample has some 35,000 clones on record, around four fifths of them singletons. The ten most abundant clones make up under 25% of the sample. Per the germline V gene (reference sequence), LNHDA is the CDR1 and SQIVND is the CDR2. The CDR3 covers 11 residues, taking in both the cysteine and the phenylalanine. Only the CDR3 portion is preserved as DNA: 33 bases, with reading frame beginning at the first base. Here V drops 7 bases and J drops 7 bases, and the junction holds 1 base not matched to any gene. The trial excluded patients who had a history of autoimmune disease or were on systemic immunosuppression. Peripheral blood for TCR sequencing was collected from all dose cohorts at baseline, on cycle 4 day 1, and on cycle 7 day 1. The samples were taken from a phase I, first-in-human, multicenter, open-label dose-escalation trial of ivuxolimab. Adults with locally advanced or metastatic melanoma, renal cell, hepatocellular, or head and neck squamous cell carcinoma were enrolled in the trial. CD4+ and CD8+ T cells were sorted separately from peripheral blood before TCR sequencing.

For this clone: Its cognate antigen has yet to be identified. No base qualities exist here, and no much larger clone lies one base off it.

Paper-wide results and their limitations: At doses of 0.1 to 3.0 mg/kg, clonal expansion of both CD4+ and CD8+ T cells in blood was seen between baseline and week 6. Low levels of normalized T-cell clonal expansion were also seen in some nonresponding patients. In the 0.1-3.0 mg/kg groups, partial responders were among the patients with the lowest normalized peripheral clonal expansion, particularly in CD8+ T cells. The antigen specificity of the peripheral T cells that underwent clonal expansion was not determined. After ivuxolimab, more expanded clones were found on average in CD8+ T cells than in CD4+ T cells.

The V and J segments used are TRBV19 and TRBJ2-4; 7 bases in between match TRBD2. The specimen comprised CD4+ or CD8+ T cells sorted from blood, sampled in a trial of the OX40 agonist ivuxolimab. The sequence derives from an adult with an advanced solid tumor such as melanoma, head and neck, liver or kidney cancer. The CDR3 loop reads CASKRGNIQYF. The DNA sequence follows: TGTGCCAGTAAGCGGGGCAACATTCAGTACTTC.